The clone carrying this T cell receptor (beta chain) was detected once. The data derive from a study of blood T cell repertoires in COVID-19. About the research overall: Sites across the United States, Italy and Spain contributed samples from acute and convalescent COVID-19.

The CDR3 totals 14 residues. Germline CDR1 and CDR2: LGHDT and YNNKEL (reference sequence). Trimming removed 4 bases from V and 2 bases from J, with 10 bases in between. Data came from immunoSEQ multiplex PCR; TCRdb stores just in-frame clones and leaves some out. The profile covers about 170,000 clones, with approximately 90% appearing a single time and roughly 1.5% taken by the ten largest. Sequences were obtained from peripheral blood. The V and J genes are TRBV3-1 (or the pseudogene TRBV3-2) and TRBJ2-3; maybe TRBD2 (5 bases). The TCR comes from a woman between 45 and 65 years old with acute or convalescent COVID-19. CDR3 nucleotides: TGTGCCAGCAGCCCGCTGGACTTCACAGATACGCAGTATTTT. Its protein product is CASSPLDFTDTQYF.